This is a list of T cell receptor beta chains from one sample in a study of shared clonotypes between healthy human individuals. Sequenced by immunoSEQ multiplex PCR; TCRdb stores in-frame clones only, minus some. The sample lists under 2,500,000 clones, approximately 95% occurring once. The sequencing sample was made of naive CD4+ T cells sorted from blood. Receptor source: a man between 18 and 29 years old in good health. CDR3s leave out the opening cysteine and the closing phenylalanine or tryptophan. A D gene is named only where the DNA matches it firmly.

d_call | v_call | cdr3_aa
TRBD1 | TRBV7-2 | ASSLALTGGYEQY
TRBD2 | TRBV6-5 | ASSSQRGADTQY
TRBD1 | TRBV4-1 | ASSQGGTGLLSPLH
- | TRBV18 | ASSPSTGTYEQY
- | TRBV7-2 | ASSPPAGDEQY
- | TRBV14 | ASSQGSGSYQETQY
- | TRBV5-4 | ASSLGALRQETQY
- | TRBV6-1 | ASSEGLRPQH
- | TRBV18 | ASSPEQATEAF
TRBD1 | TRBV5-1 | ASSSSTGGTEAF
TRBD1 | TRBV28 | ASRAGTGDGSPLH
TRBD2 | TRBV10-3 | AIRASGANTGELF
- | TRBV7-8 | ASSSARWEAAYEQY
TRBD1 | TRBV10-3 | AISATPGQGGNTIY
- | TRBV6-1 | ASSEARQAVGYNEQF
- | TRBV7-2 | ASSLGGSGAPQH
- | TRBV18 | ASSPALGGSYEQY
TRBD1 | TRBV5-8 | ASSLGQGNTGELF
- | TRBV27 | ASSSLGGNSYGYT
- | TRBV7-8 | ASRADTDTQY
- | TRBV7-2 | ASSLGPSTDTQY
- | TRBV6-1 | ASSLRNSPLH
- | TRBV29-1 | SVQGRLTNEKLF
- | TRBV19 | ASSLGDQRGKLF
- | TRBV18 | ASSPTSMNTEAF
- | TRBV6-6 | ASSYTASPLH
- | TRBV6-1 | ASSEQVNGNQPQH
- | TRBV7-2 | ASSRDGAFNEQF
TRBD1 | TRBV30 | AWSGTGNEKLF
TRBD1 | TRBV4-1 | ASSRPGTDVNEQF
- | TRBV2 | ASSELEQLNSPLH
TRBD2 | TRBV5-4 | ASSLGTSLYNEQF
- | TRBV7-2 | ASLIAVKRTDTQY
- | TRBV2 | ASSLRDKTYEQY
- | TRBV4-1 | ASSQDGAPGSYNEQF